Presented here are 20 T cell receptor beta chains from one specimen sequenced in a study of identical twins. TCRdb fed the 5' RACE reads into MiXCR, producing one record per CDR3 protein. The sample contains approximately 890,000 distinct CDR3 sequences, about 12% of which appear only once. These data also formed part of another study, on yellow fever vaccine responses in identical twins.

Source material: PBMCs. The receptors derive from a woman aged 18-29 years in good health.

DNA for the CDR3: TGTGCCAGCAGCCTTCCCTCAGGGAGTTCTGAAAAACTGTTTTTT. Translated: CASSLPSGSSEKLFF. The genes are TRBV28 and TRBJ1-4; a weak D match, TRBD1 (5 bases). This CDR3 has 15 amino acids. The germline gives CDR1 MDHEN, CDR2 SYDVKM. The ends were cut back, 6 bases at V and 7 bases at J, with 18 bases in the middle.

This clonotype came up a few times. V and J are TRBV7-9 and TRBJ2-1; D not resolved. CDR1 and CDR2 (germline): SEHNR, FQNEAQ (reference sequence). V lost 4 bases to trimming and J lost 10 bases, with 11 bases between them. This CDR3 spans 12 amino acids. CDR3 amino acids: CASSSRQTEQFF. The CDR3, as DNA: TGTGCCAGCAGCTCCCGACAAACCGAGCAGTTCTTC.

This clonotype was recorded a few times. CDR3 DNA: TGTGCCAGCAGTGAATACATCACAGGGGGTGCGTACAATGAGCAGTTCTTC. This translates into CASSEYITGGAYNEQFF. The J gene is TRBJ2-1, the V gene TRBV6-1; 8 bases agree with TRBD1. The CDR3 length is 17 residues. CDR1 is MNHNS and CDR2 is SASEGT in the germline V gene. The J segment lost 4 bases and the V segment lost 2 bases, leaving 10 bases of the junction unmatched.

The gene calls are TRBV2 and TRBJ2-7; D may be TRBD1 (5 bases). V was shortened by 4 bases and J by 1 base, with 14 bases between the two germline ends. Germline CDR1 reads SNHLY; CDR2 reads FYNNEI. The CDR3 consists of 15 residues. CDR3 DNA: TGTGCCAGCAGTGGTTCCCAGGGCCGGTCCTACGAGCAGTACTTC. Its protein is CASSGSQGRSYEQYF.

This clonotype was detected a few times. This chain joins TRBV5-1 and TRBJ1-1, with D tentatively TRBD1 (5 bases). Germline V gene data show CDR1 as SGHRS and CDR2 as YFSETQ. The CDR3 spans 17 residues. V was clipped by 3 bases and J by 3 bases, with 21 bases between them. The chain's CDR3 is CASSSKSVLQDYTEAFF. The DNA of the CDR3 is TGCGCCAGCAGCTCGAAAAGTGTTTTACAGGACTACACTGAAGCTTTCTTT.

V is TRBV12-3 or TRBV12-4 and J is TRBJ2-3; a possible D gene is TRBD1 (5 bases). The CDR3 extends over 16 amino acids. V was clipped by 2 bases and J by 0 bases, with 12 bases between them. CDR3 loop: CASSLRGFRSTDTQYF. CDR3 bases: TGTGCCAGCAGTTTAAGGGGCTTCAGAAGCACAGATACGCAGTATTTT.

This clonotype was detected many times. This chain links TRBV5-1 with TRBJ2-1; 7 bases fit TRBD2. The junction had 11 bases not matched to a gene; V was cut back by 0 bases and J by 5 bases. The CDR3 sequence is 17 residues long. CDR1 and CDR2 from the germline V gene are SGHRS and YFSETQ. CDR3 in DNA: TGCGCCAGCAGCTTGGGGTCGGGCCTAGCGGAACACAATGAGCAGTTCTTC. It is translated as CASSLGSGLAEHNEQFF.

There are many counts of this clonotype. V and J are TRBV5-1 and TRBJ2-1; 8 bases fit TRBD2. V trimming: 0 bases; J trimming: 3 bases; junction bases outside the gene matches: 2. The CDR3 totals 15 residues. The germline gives CDR1 SGHRS, CDR2 YFSETQ. CDR3 nucleotides: TGCGCCAGCAGCTTGGGTAGCGGGGTCTACAATGAGCAGTTCTTC. Amino acid sequence: CASSLGSGVYNEQFF.

Points on this clonotype: Possible read error: a much larger clone is one base away. The chain carries TRBV10-3 and TRBJ2-1; D is unclear. The CDR3 has 12 amino acids. Looked up from germline, CDR1 is ENHRY and CDR2 is SYGVKD. Trimming left V 6 bases short and J 10 bases short, with 13 bases between. CDR3 bases: TGTGCCATCAGGGTCTCGTCTAGGGAGCAGTTCTTC. Translating gives CAIRVSSREQFF.

This chain joins TRBV27 and TRBJ2-7, with a weak D call TRBD1 (6 bases). Germline CDR1 and CDR2: MNHEY and SMNVEV (reference sequence). V was trimmed by 6 bases and J by 2 bases, leaving 23 bases between them. This CDR3 contains 17 residues. CDR3 in DNA: TGTGCCAGCAGGGGGGCATCCCCTGGCGGGTTGCCCTACGAGCAGTACTTC. Amino acids: CASRGASPGGLPYEQYF.

This clonotype was detected many times. The chain recombines TRBV28 with TRBJ2-7; D ambiguous. The germline V gene has CDR1 MDHEN and CDR2 SYDVKM. Trimming removed 2 bases from V and 7 bases from J, with 6 bases in between. There are 11 residues in the CDR3. The CDR3 protein is CASSLSLEQYF. The CDR3 coding sequence is TGTGCCAGCAGTTTAAGTTTGGAGCAGTACTTC.

The CDR3 region is CASSLTGYRYTF. The CDR3, as DNA: TGTGCCAGCAGCCTGACAGGGTATCGCTACACCTTC. The V call is TRBV12-3 or TRBV12-4, the J call TRBJ1-2, with TRBD1 matching over 7 bases. With V trimmed by 6 bases and J by 9 bases, 7 bases remained unmatched. The CDR3 contains 12 residues.

This clonotype was recorded many times. The genes are TRBV6-2 or TRBV6-3 and TRBJ2-7, with D possibly called TRBD1 or TRBD2 (5 bases each). Trimming removed 0 bases at V and 1 base at J, with 16 bases between. In germline, CDR1 is MNHEY, CDR2 SVGEGT. This CDR3 spans 17 amino acids. CDR3 residues: CASSYSISREYSYEQYF. CDR3 sequence (DNA): TGTGCCAGCAGTTACTCGATTTCCAGGGAGTATTCCTACGAGCAGTACTTC.

This chain joins TRBV20-1 and TRBJ2-5; D uncertain. The CDR3 contains 13 residues. With 4 bases removed from V and 4 bases from J, the gap between germline ends came to 13 bases. Per germline, CDR1 DFQATT and CDR2 SNEGSKA (reference sequence). The CDR3 nucleotides read TGCAGTGCTACCAGTTCCTGGGGAGAGACCCAGTACTTC. It translates to CSATSSWGETQYF.

There are many counts of this clonotype. The genes are TRBV10-3 and TRBJ2-7, with 9 bases that match TRBD1. Germline V CDR1 and CDR2: ENHRY, SYGVKD. With V trimmed by 6 bases and J by 7 bases, 7 bases remained unmatched. The CDR3 runs to 13 residues. CDR3 nucleotides: TGTGCCATCAGCGCCGGGACAGGGTGGGAGCAGTACTTC. It yields the protein CAISAGTGWEQYF.

This clonotype has only a few counts. The rearrangement links TRBV9 to TRBJ1-3; D unclear. Trimming stripped 0 bases from V and 1 base from J, with 17 bases between. Per the germline V gene, CDR1 is SGDLS and CDR2 is YYNGEE. The CDR3 has 18 residues. CDR3 in amino acids: CASSVDPMGGGSGNTIYF. The CDR3 DNA follows: TGTGCCAGCAGCGTAGACCCGATGGGAGGCGGGTCTGGAAACACCATATATTTT.

This clonotype was seen more than once but under ten times. The genes are TRBV10-2 and TRBJ2-7; D is ambiguous. Germline CDR1 WSHSY, CDR2 SAAADI. V lost 0 bases to trimming and J lost 2 bases, with 5 bases between them. There are 13 residues in the CDR3. The CDR3 nucleotides are TGCGCCAGCAGTGAGTCCCTACCCTACGAGCAGTACGTC. Translation: CASSESLPYEQYV.

The chain joins TRBV12-3 or TRBV12-4 to TRBJ1-4; maybe TRBD1 (6 bases). This CDR3 has 12 amino acids. Trimming removed 6 bases at V and 8 bases at J, with 10 bases between. The CDR3 nucleotides read TGTGCCAGCAGGACAGGTTGGGAAAAACTGTTTTTT. This encodes CASRTGWEKLFF.

This clonotype was seen a few times. The V and J genes are TRBV20-1 and TRBJ2-7; D remains ambiguous. Germline V gene lookup returns CDR1 DFQATT and CDR2 SNEGSKA (reference sequence). Trimming removed 3 bases at V and 2 bases at J, with 8 bases between. The CDR3 covers 12 residues. CDR3: CSASLPPYEQYV. CDR3 bases: TGCAGTGCTAGTCTCCCCCCCTACGAGCAGTACGTC.

In this sample, this clonotype turned up a few times. The chain couples TRBV18 to TRBJ2-1, with unresolved D. V was shortened by 2 bases and J by 10 bases, with 12 bases between the two germline ends. The CDR3 loop spans 13 amino acids. The germline V gene encodes CDR1 KGHSH and CDR2 LQKENI. The CDR3 bases are TGTGCCAGCTCACCAAAGTCACCGGACGAGCAGTTCTTC. Translating it yields CASSPKSPDEQFF.